Following are 13 T cell receptor beta chains from one sample sequenced in a study of T cell responses to AZD1222 COVID-19 vaccine. Measured with immunoSEQ multiplex PCR; TCRdb has only the in-frame clones, and not every one. This repertoire shows some 90,000 clones, about 89% found once; its top ten account for 5%. The sequencing used peripheral blood, collected 28 days after the second AZD1222 dose. These TCRs come from an adult who received the AZD1222 COVID-19 vaccine.

The chain couples TRBV7-3 to TRBJ1-2; perhaps TRBD1 as D (6 bases). With 5 bases removed from V and 3 bases from J, the gap between germline ends came to 19 bases. This CDR3 contains 16 residues. The germline gives CDR1 SGHTA, CDR2 FQGTGA. CDR3 loop: CASSLGDQEGDYGYTF. As DNA, the CDR3 is TGTGCCAGCAGCCTAGGGGACCAAGAGGGGGACTATGGCTACACCTTC.

This clone came up once. The V call is TRBV7-9, the J call TRBJ2-2; 11 bases are a match to TRBD2. The CDR3 spans 14 residues. V was pared by 11 bases and J by 0 bases, with 2 bases of the junction left unmatched. Looked up from germline, CDR1 is SEHNR and CDR2 is FQNEAQ (reference sequence). DNA for the CDR3: TGTGCCGTGACTAGCGGGGCGAACACCGGGGAGCTGTTTTTT. Translating it yields CAVTSGANTGELFF. Based on the CDR3 plus reference TRBV7-9 and TRBJ2-2, the full variable domain is DTGVSQNPRHKITKRGQNVTFRCDPISEHNRLYWYRQTLGQGPEFLTYFQNEAQLEKSRLLSDRFSAERPKGSFSTLEIQRTEQGDSAMYLCAVTSGANTGELFFGEGSRLTVL.

The chain is built from TRBV2 and TRBJ2-5; 14 bases match TRBD2. V lost 5 bases to trimming and J lost 4 bases; unmatched junction nucleotides: 9. CDR3 length equals 17 residues. Per the germline V gene, CDR1 is SNHLY and CDR2 is FYNNEI. The CDR3 here is CASSSGFGTSGGETQYF. The CDR3, as DNA: TGTGCCAGCAGTTCCGGCTTCGGGACTAGCGGGGGAGAGACCCAGTACTTC.

The chain has TRBV5-4 and TRBJ1-1; 7 bases are a match to TRBD1. Germline V lookup: CDR1 SGHNT, CDR2 YYREEE (reference sequence). Germline trimming cut 4 bases from V and 3 bases from J; bases unmatched to any gene: 6. CDR3 length equals 14 residues. CDR3 DNA sequence: TGTGCCAGCAGCCTCGGACAGGACTACACTGAAGCTTTCTTT. Translation gives CASSLGQDYTEAFF.

The genes are TRBV6-1 and TRBJ1-1, with no clear D. The germline V gene has CDR1 MNHNS and CDR2 SASEGT. CDR3 length equals 12 residues. V lost 3 bases to trimming and J lost 1 base, with 3 bases between them. In DNA form, the CDR3 reads TGTGCCAGCAGTGAGCCGAACACTGAAGCTTTCTTT. Translation gives CASSEPNTEAFF.

The chain carries TRBV5-1 and TRBJ1-6; maybe TRBD1 (5 bases). Germline V gives CDR1 SGHRS, CDR2 YFSETQ. The CDR3 covers 13 residues. V was trimmed by 6 bases and J by 7 bases, leaving 11 bases between them. CDR3 sequence (DNA): TGCGCCAGCACAAGGGACGACAATTCACCCCTCCACTTT. This translates into CASTRDDNSPLHF.

The rearrangement links TRBV3-1 (or the pseudogene TRBV3-2) to TRBJ1-1; TRBD1 is a possible D gene (5 bases). The CDR3 is 17 residues long. V lost 4 bases and J 6 bases, leaving 24 bases between the germline ends. CDR1 is LGHDT and CDR2 is YNNKEL in the germline V gene (reference sequence). The CDR3 loop reads CASSPSGTTNLRAEAFF. The DNA for the CDR3 is TGTGCCAGCAGCCCCTCTGGGACTACTAATCTGCGCGCTGAAGCTTTCTTT.

This clone was observed a handful of times. The CDR3 sequence: CASSGGYEQYF. In DNA form, the CDR3 reads TGTGCCAGCAGTGGAGGCTACGAGCAGTACTTC. The chain carries TRBV25-1 and TRBJ2-7; D gene ambiguous. The CDR3 has 11 residues. V gave up 4 bases and J gave up 3 bases, with 4 bases separating them. Germline loops: CDR1 MGHDK, CDR2 SYGVNS.

This clone was counted only a few times. V usage is TRBV7-2 and J usage is TRBJ1-4, with TRBD1 as a possible D gene (6 bases). This CDR3 region has 15 residues. Trimming took 2 bases from V and 5 from J, leaving 12 bases between them. Germline V gene data show CDR1 as SGHTA and CDR2 as FQGNSA. The CDR3 DNA reads as TGTGCCAGCAGCTTACTGGGGGGCGCGAATGAAAAACTGTTTTTT. It is translated as CASSLLGGANEKLFF.

This clone has just one count. This rearrangement joins TRBV5-5 to TRBJ1-1; D is ambiguous. Germline V gene data show CDR1 as SGHKS and CDR2 as YYEKEE (reference sequence). Trimming removed 4 bases from V and 7 bases from J, with 20 bases in between. This CDR3 comprises 15 residues. CDR3 sequence: CASSLWSESRSEAFF. CDR3 nucleotide sequence: TGTGCCAGCAGCCTTTGGTCGGAGTCGAGGAGTGAAGCTTTCTTT.

The chain carries TRBV11-2 and TRBJ1-1, with a possible D match to TRBD1 (5 bases). Germline CDR1 SGHAT, CDR2 FQNNGV. The CDR3 runs to 12 residues. V lost 1 base and J lost 8, with 8 bases in between. The CDR3 DNA reads TGTGCCAGCAGCTTAGGGCGGGGGGAAGCTTTCTTT. Its protein product is CASSLGRGEAFF.

The gene calls are TRBV12-3 or TRBV12-4 and TRBJ1-2; D gene uncertain. This CDR3 is built from 12 residues. Trimming took 8 bases from V and 3 from J, leaving 10 bases between them. The CDR3 region is CASGRTYYGYTF. The CDR3 bases are TGTGCCAGCGGAAGGACTTACTATGGCTACACCTTC.

The gene calls are TRBV6-5 and TRBJ1-4; TRBD1 is a possible D gene (5 bases). The CDR3 length is 15 residues. Deletions cut 5 bases from V and 5 bases from J, with 15 bases between. Germline loops: CDR1 MNHEY, CDR2 SVGAGI. In DNA, the CDR3 is TGTGCCAGCAGTCAAAGTGGGGGGGGAAATGAAAAACTGTTTTTT. It translates to CASSQSGGGNEKLFF.